This record concerns one T cell receptor (beta chain) sequence. Its antigen is not known. The record originates from a study of CD8+ T cells in alopecia areata. Whole-study findings and limits: One nonresponder makes the tie between baseline CD8+ expansion and response uncertain. Many expanded lesional clones remained in scalp and blood on tofacitinib.

From germline, CDR1 is MNHNY and CDR2 SVGAGI (reference sequence). V lost 6 bases and J 0 bases, leaving 6 bases between the germline ends. This CDR3 has 14 residues. The treatment denotes: oral pan-JAK inhibitor, 5-10 mg twice daily. Extracted RNA was reverse transcribed, and the resulting cDNA served as sequencing template. The method was immunoSEQ multiplex PCR; TCRdb's version includes in-frame clones alone and lacks a portion of them. The table shows around 97,000 clones, with 86% occurring only once. This TCR was sampled from a human donor with alopecia areata. The material sequenced was CD8+ T cells sorted from blood, taken between weeks 30 and 35, from a patient treated with tofacitinib. The rearrangement uses TRBV6-6 and TRBJ2-6; D remains ambiguous. CDR3 residues: CASSLDSGANVLTF. The CDR3 DNA reads TGTGCCAGCAGCCTTGACTCTGGGGCCAACGTCCTGACTTTC.